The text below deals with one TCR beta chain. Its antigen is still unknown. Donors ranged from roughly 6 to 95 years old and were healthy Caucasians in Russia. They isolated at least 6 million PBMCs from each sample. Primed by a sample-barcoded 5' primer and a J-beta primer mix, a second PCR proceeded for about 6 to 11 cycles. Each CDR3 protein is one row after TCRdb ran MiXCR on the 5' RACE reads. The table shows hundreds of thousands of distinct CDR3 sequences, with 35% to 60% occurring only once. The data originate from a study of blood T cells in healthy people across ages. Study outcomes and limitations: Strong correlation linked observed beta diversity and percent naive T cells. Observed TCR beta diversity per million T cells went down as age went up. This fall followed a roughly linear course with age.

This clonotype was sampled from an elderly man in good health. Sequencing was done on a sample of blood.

Written as DNA, the CDR3 is TGCGCCAGCAGCCAAGGGGTCAGCGACAGGGGCACCGGGGAGCTGTTTTTT. This encodes CASSQGVSDRGTGELFF. The V gene is TRBV4-3, the J gene TRBJ2-2; TRBD1 agrees at 8 bases. The CDR3 sequence is 17 residues long. The germline V gene encodes CDR1 LGHNA and CDR2 YSLEER. Trimming cost V 1 base and J 4 bases; bases outside gene matches: 8.